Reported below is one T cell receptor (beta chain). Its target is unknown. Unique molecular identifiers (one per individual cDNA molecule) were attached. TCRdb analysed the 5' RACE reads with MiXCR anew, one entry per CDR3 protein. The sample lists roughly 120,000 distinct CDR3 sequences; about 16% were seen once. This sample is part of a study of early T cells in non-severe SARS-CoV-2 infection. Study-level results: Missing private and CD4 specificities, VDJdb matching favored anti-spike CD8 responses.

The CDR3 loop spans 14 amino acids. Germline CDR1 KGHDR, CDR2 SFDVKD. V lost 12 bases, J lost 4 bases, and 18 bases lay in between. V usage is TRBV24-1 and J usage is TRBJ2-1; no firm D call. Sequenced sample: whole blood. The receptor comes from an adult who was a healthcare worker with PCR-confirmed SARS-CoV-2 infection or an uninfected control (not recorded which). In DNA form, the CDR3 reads TGTGCCGCCTCTTCGAGGTATTTATACAATGAGCAGTTCTTC. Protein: CAASSRYLYNEQFF.